The TCR beta chain under discussion was sequenced for a study of T cell responses to AZD1222 COVID-19 vaccine. As for the study in general: Samples with a second dose at about 4 or about 12 weeks were pooled together. Study conclusions and caveats: Baseline testing showed seropositivity in only five or six AZD1222 recipients. The breadth and depth of Spike-specific TCRs increased once two AZD1222 doses had been given.

Germline CDR1 and CDR2: KGHSH and LQKENI. The CDR3 consists of 15 residues. Trimming left V 3 bases short and J 1 base short, with 12 bases between. Measured with immunoSEQ multiplex PCR; TCRdb has only the in-frame clones, and not every one. The sample lists 200,000 to 300,000 clones, approximately 93% occurring once. As to this clone: Its target is unknown.

This clonotype originated in an adult in good health. The chain carries TRBV18 and TRBJ1-1; tentative D call: TRBD1 (5 bases). Sequenced here: peripheral blood, sampled on day 0 of AZD1222 vaccination. The CDR3 region is CASSPRQNSNTEAFF. Written as DNA, the CDR3 is TGTGCCAGCTCACCCCGACAGAACTCGAACACTGAAGCTTTCTTT.